This T cell receptor (beta chain) was obtained from a study of technical replicates of blood from a handful of donors. Using immunoSEQ multiplex PCR, the repertoire was profiled, and TCRdb retains in-frame clones only, with some absent. Here the sample spans about 100,000 clones, approximately 94% being singletons. The CDR3 totals 14 residues. Germline V CDR1 and CDR2: MNHEY, SVGAGI. After removal of 6 bases from V and 4 bases from J, the junction contained 6 bases not matched to a gene. This clonotype was sampled from a human donor in good health. This chain uses TRBV6-5 with TRBJ1-1, with 9 bases that match TRBD1. The specimen sequenced was T cells isolated from PBMCs. The CDR3 nucleotides are TGTGCCAGCAGCCAGGACAGGGGAGTCACTGAAGCTTTCTTT. This translates into CASSQDRGVTEAFF.